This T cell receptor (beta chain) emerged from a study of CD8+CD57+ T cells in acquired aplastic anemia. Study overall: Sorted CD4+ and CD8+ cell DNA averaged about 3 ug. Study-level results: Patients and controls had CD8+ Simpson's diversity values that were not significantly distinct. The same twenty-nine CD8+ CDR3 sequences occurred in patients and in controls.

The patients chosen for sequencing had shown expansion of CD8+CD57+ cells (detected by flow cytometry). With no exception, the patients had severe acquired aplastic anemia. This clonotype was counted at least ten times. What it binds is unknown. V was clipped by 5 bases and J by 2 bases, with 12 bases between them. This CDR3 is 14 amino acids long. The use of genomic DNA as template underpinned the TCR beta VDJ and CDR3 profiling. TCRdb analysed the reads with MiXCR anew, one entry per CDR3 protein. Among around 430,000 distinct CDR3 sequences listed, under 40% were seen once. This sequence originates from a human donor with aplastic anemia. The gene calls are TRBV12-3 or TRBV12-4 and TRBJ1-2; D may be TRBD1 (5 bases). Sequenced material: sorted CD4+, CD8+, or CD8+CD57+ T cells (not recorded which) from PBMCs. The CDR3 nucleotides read TGTGCCAGCAGTGGGACGGCGGCCAACTATGGCTACACCTTC. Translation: CASSGTAANYGYTF.